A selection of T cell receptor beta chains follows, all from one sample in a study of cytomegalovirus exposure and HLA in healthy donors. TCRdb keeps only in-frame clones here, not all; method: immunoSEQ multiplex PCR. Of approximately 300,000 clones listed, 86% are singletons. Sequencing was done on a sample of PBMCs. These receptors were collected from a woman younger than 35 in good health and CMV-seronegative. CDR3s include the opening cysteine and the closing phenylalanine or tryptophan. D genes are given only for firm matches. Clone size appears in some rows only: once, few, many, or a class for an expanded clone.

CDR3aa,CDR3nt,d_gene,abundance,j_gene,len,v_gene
CASSLAIGVDTGELFF,TGTGCCAGCAGCTTAGCAATAGGGGTCGACACCGGGGAGCTGTTTTTT,.,.,TRBJ2-2,16,TRBV11-3
CAIRETGQHTEAFF,TGTGCCATCAGGGAGACAGGGCAGCACACTGAAGCTTTCTTT,TRBD1,.,TRBJ1-1,14,TRBV10-3
CASIRGLEPPSQPQHF,TGTGCCAGCATACGGGGGTTAGAACCACCGTCTCAGCCCCAGCATTTT,.,.,TRBJ1-5,16,TRBV27
CASSVQLAGVGGEQFF,TGTGCCAGCAGTGTTCAGCTAGCGGGAGTTGGTGGTGAGCAGTTCTTC,TRBD2,.,TRBJ2-1,16,TRBV2
CASSPGANTEAFF,TGTGCCAGCAGCCCAGGGGCGAACACTGAAGCTTTCTTT,.,.,TRBJ1-1,13,TRBV9
CASSPSDLYTQYF,TGTGCCAGCAGTCCCTCGGACTTATATACGCAGTATTTT,.,.,TRBJ2-3,13,TRBV27
CASSLGLQNYEQYF,TGTGCCAGCAGCTTAGGGTTACAGAACTACGAGCAGTACTTC,.,.,TRBJ2-7,14,TRBV7-9
CASSYSTTQPQHF,TGTGCCAGCAGTTACTCGACTACTCAGCCCCAGCATTTT,.,few,TRBJ1-5,13,TRBV6-5
CASSGSTLWGNTIYF,TGTGCCAGCAGCGGTAGCACCCTCTGGGGAAACACCATATATTTT,.,.,TRBJ1-3,15,TRBV9
CASQTGRERGEQYF,TGTGCCAGCCAAACGGGGCGGGAGAGAGGCGAGCAGTACTTC,TRBD2,.,TRBJ2-7,14,TRBV28
CASSVYTGEAEELFF,TGTGCCAGCAGCGTTTATACAGGGGAGGCGGAGGAGCTGTTTTTT,.,.,TRBJ2-2,15,TRBV9
CASSLVGSMGNEQFF,TGTGCCAGCAGCTTAGTCGGGAGTATGGGCAATGAGCAGTTCTTC,.,.,TRBJ2-1,15,TRBV7-8
CAISEPGGGLRHEQYF,TGTGCCATCAGTGAGCCCGGGGGGGGCCTCAGACACGAGCAGTACTTC,TRBD2,.,TRBJ2-7,16,TRBV10-3
CASSLRYGGPPGIAKNIQYF,TGCGCCAGCAGCCTGCGATATGGCGGGCCACCTGGGATAGCCAAAAACATTCAGTACTTC,.,.,TRBJ2-4,20,TRBV5-1
CASSLGTAGNQPQHF,TGTGCCAGCAGCTTGGGGACAGCGGGCAATCAGCCCCAGCATTTT,TRBD1,once,TRBJ1-5,15,TRBV7-6
CASSLSQGLNNEQFF,TGCGCCAGCAGCTTAAGTCAGGGCCTAAACAATGAGCAGTTCTTC,.,.,TRBJ2-1,15,TRBV5-1
CASSRSGPDNEQFF,TGCGCCAGCAGTCGTAGCGGGCCCGACAATGAGCAGTTCTTC,TRBD2,.,TRBJ2-1,14,TRBV4-3
CASSLGSSGRAKDNEQFF,TGTGCCAGCAGCTTAGGATCTAGCGGGAGGGCCAAGGACAATGAGCAGTTCTTC,TRBD2,.,TRBJ2-1,18,TRBV7-6
CSVVSDRVVGYTF,TGCAGCGTTGTCTCGGACAGGGTGGTTGGCTACACCTTC,TRBD1,.,TRBJ1-2,13,TRBV29-1
CASSTRLVDTQYF,TGTGCCAGCAGTACGAGACTCGTCGATACGCAGTATTTT,.,.,TRBJ2-3,13,TRBV28
CASSGSGSFGELFF,TGTGCCAGCAGTGGGAGCGGGAGTTTCGGGGAGCTGTTTTTT,TRBD2,.,TRBJ2-2,14,TRBV6-4
CASTPPGLPYEQYF,TGTGCCAGCACCCCACCGGGACTACCATACGAGCAGTACTTC,TRBD2,.,TRBJ2-7,14,TRBV7-2
CASSLGTENTEAFF,TGTGCCAGCAGCTTAGGGACAGAGAACACTGAAGCTTTCTTT,.,.,TRBJ1-1,14,TRBV7-6
CASSLSTGGLREQYF,TGTGCCAGCAGCTTATCAACGGGAGGGCTCCGCGAGCAGTACTTC,TRBD2,few,TRBJ2-7,15,TRBV11-2
CASSVGTDYTDTQYF,TGCGCCAGCAGCGTCGGGACAGACTACACAGATACGCAGTATTTT,TRBD1,.,TRBJ2-3,15,TRBV5-1
CASSWGQGVPETQYF,TGTGCCAGCAGTTGGGGACAGGGGGTTCCGGAGACCCAGTACTTC,TRBD1,.,TRBJ2-5,15,TRBV6-5
CASSLVLAGNNEQFF,TGTGCCAGCAGCTTAGTACTAGCGGGCAACAATGAGCAGTTCTTC,TRBD2,.,TRBJ2-1,15,TRBV13
CASSPPGGQYGYTF,TGTGCCAGTAGTCCCCCAGGGGGCCAATATGGCTACACCTTC,TRBD1,.,TRBJ1-2,14,TRBV19
CASSRPTGKDYGYTF,TGTGCCAGCTCCCGTCCCACAGGGAAGGACTATGGCTACACCTTC,.,once,TRBJ1-2,15,TRBV18
CASSFYGTGRYEQYF,TGCGCCAGCAGCTTCTACGGGACAGGGCGATACGAGCAGTACTTC,TRBD1,.,TRBJ2-7,15,TRBV5-1
CASSFRRTYEQYF,TGTGCCAGCAGCTTTAGAAGAACCTACGAGCAGTACTTC,.,.,TRBJ2-7,13,TRBV11-2
CASSQLLSGYEQYF,TGCGCCAGCAGCCAATTACTTAGCGGCTACGAGCAGTACTTC,.,.,TRBJ2-7,14,TRBV4-3
CASSQAGTEANEQFF,TGCGCCAGCAGCCAAGCCGGGACAGAGGCAAATGAGCAGTTCTTC,TRBD1,.,TRBJ2-1,15,TRBV4-1
CATVGQSYPNSYEQYF,TGTGCCACCGTGGGACAGTCCTACCCTAACTCCTACGAGCAGTACTTC,TRBD1,few,TRBJ2-7,16,TRBV10-3
CSVEGLDRGGQFF,TGCAGCGTTGAAGGTCTCGACCGAGGTGGGCAGTTCTTC,.,.,TRBJ2-1,13,TRBV29-1
CASSLGREDYNEQFF,TGTGCCAGCAGCTTAGGGCGGGAGGATTACAATGAGCAGTTCTTC,TRBD2,once,TRBJ2-1,15,TRBV7-6
CASSRLGQILNYGYTF,TGTGCCAGCAGCCGCTTAGGACAGATCCTAAACTATGGCTACACCTTC,.,.,TRBJ1-2,16,TRBV4-2
CAWTPGLNTEAFF,TGTGCCTGGACTCCAGGGCTTAACACTGAAGCTTTCTTT,.,.,TRBJ1-1,13,TRBV30
CASSPHSGTDTQYF,TGTGCCAGCAGCCCACACTCCGGGACAGATACGCAGTATTTT,.,.,TRBJ2-3,14,TRBV7-2
CASPGTSGSYEQFF,TGTGCCAGCCCCGGGACTAGCGGGAGTTATGAGCAGTTCTTC,TRBD2,.,TRBJ2-1,14,TRBV2
CASSVDQEGNEQFF,TGTGCCAGCAGCGTAGATCAGGAGGGCAATGAGCAGTTCTTC,.,.,TRBJ2-1,14,TRBV9
CASSLGQGIYGGELFF,TGTGCCAGCAGCTTAGGGCAGGGGATTTATGGCGGGGAGCTGTTTTTT,.,.,TRBJ2-2,16,TRBV11-3
CASRGTSGTYEQYF,TGTGCCAGCAGGGGGACTAGCGGTACCTACGAGCAGTACTTC,TRBD2,once,TRBJ2-7,14,TRBV28
CASSVADSNYEQYF,TGTGCCAGCAGCGTAGCGGACAGCAACTACGAGCAGTACTTC,.,once,TRBJ2-7,14,TRBV9
CASSQVFEKQFF,TGCGCCAGCAGCCAAGTCTTCGAGAAGCAGTTCTTC,.,.,TRBJ2-1,12,TRBV4-1
CASSQDRGLAGGNEQFF,TGCGCCAGCAGCCAAGATAGGGGGCTAGCGGGAGGGAATGAGCAGTTCTTC,TRBD2,.,TRBJ2-1,17,TRBV4-3
CASSLGAGGRYTQYF,TGTGCCAGCAGTTTAGGCGCGGGAGGGCGGTATACGCAGTATTTT,TRBD2,.,TRBJ2-3,15,TRBV27
CATRVSQPGEQFF,TGTGCCACCAGAGTATCCCAACCGGGGGAGCAGTTCTTC,.,once,TRBJ2-1,13,TRBV19
CASSVVEQYF,TGTGCCAGCAGTGTAGTCGAGCAGTACTTC,.,.,TRBJ2-7,10,TRBV2
CASSGDSYEQYF,TGTGCCAGCAGCGGGGACAGCTACGAGCAGTACTTC,TRBD1,many,TRBJ2-7,12,TRBV2
CASSYSSGGDIQYF,TGTGCCAGCAGTTACTCTTCAGGAGGGGACATTCAGTACTTC,.,.,TRBJ2-4,14,TRBV6-5
CASSPQGSGTQYF,TGTGCCAGCAGCCCGCAGGGGTCAGGGACCCAGTACTTC,.,.,TRBJ2-5,13,TRBV7-3
CASSLGEGVGNGYTF,TGTGCCAGCAGCTTAGGGGAGGGAGTGGGGAATGGCTACACCTTC,.,many,TRBJ1-2,15,TRBV7-8
CVRLGSMETQYF,TGTGTCAGACTAGGTTCCATGGAGACCCAGTACTTC,.,.,TRBJ2-5,12,TRBV28
CASSWTGISYEQYF,TGTGCCAGCAGCTGGACAGGAATCTCCTACGAGCAGTACTTC,TRBD1,once,TRBJ2-7,14,TRBV5-4
CASSRAPGQALYGYTF,TGTGCCAGCAGTAGAGCCCCGGGACAGGCCCTATATGGCTACACCTTC,TRBD1,once,TRBJ1-2,16,TRBV27
CATTGHYGYTF,TGTGCCACCACAGGACACTATGGCTACACCTTC,.,.,TRBJ1-2,11,TRBV10-3
CASSPIGIAGNTIYF,TGTGCCAGCTCACCGATCGGGATAGCAGGAAACACCATATATTTT,.,.,TRBJ1-3,15,TRBV18
CASSVDIGVVYEQYF,TGTGCCAGCAGCGTAGATATAGGGGTCGTCTACGAGCAGTACTTC,.,once,TRBJ2-7,15,TRBV9
CSVRQGAGDTEAFF,TGCAGCGTCCGACAGGGGGCGGGTGACACTGAAGCTTTCTTT,TRBD1,once,TRBJ1-1,14,TRBV29-1